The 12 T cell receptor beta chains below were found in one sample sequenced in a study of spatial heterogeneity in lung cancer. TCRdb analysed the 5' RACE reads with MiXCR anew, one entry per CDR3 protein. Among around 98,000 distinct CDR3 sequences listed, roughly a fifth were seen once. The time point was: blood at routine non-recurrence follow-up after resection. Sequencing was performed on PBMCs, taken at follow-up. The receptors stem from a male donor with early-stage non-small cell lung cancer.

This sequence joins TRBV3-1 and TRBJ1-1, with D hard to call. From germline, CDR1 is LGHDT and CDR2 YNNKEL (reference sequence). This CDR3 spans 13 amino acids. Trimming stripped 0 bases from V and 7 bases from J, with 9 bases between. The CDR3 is CASSQDWSIEAFF. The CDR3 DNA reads TGTGCCAGCAGCCAAGATTGGTCTATTGAAGCTTTCTTT.

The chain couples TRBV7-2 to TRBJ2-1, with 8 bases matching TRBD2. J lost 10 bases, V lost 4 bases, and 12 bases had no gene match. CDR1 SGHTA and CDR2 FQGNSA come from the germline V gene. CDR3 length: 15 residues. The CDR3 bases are TGTGCCAGCAGCTCGGACACCGGGACTAGTAAAGAGCAGTTCTTC. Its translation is CASSSDTGTSKEQFF. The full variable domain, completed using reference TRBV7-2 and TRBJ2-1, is GAGVSQSPSNKVTEKGKDVELRCDPISGHTALYWYRQSLGQGLEFLIYFQGNSAPDKSGLPSDRFSAERTGGSVSTLTIQRTQQEDSAVYLCASSSDTGTSKEQFFGPGTRLTVL.

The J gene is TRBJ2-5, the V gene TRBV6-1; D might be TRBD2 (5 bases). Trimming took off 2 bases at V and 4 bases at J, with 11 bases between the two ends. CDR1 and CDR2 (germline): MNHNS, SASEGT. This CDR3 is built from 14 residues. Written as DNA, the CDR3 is TGTGCCAGCAGTGAACCGGGGATAGGAGAGACCCAGTACTTC. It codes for CASSEPGIGETQYF.

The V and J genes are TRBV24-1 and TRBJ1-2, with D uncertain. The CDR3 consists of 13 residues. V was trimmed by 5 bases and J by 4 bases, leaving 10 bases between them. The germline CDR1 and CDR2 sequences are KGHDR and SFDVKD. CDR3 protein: CATSGVGTYGYTF. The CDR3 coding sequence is TGTGCCACCAGTGGTGTCGGCACCTATGGCTACACCTTC.

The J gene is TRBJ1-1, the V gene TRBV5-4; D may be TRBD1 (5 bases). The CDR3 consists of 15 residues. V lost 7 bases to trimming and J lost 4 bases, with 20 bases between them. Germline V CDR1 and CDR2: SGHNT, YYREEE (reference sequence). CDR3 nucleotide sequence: TGTGCCAGCGGGACCCCCCTGGCAGGTTTCACTGAAGCTTTCTTT. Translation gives CASGTPLAGFTEAFF.

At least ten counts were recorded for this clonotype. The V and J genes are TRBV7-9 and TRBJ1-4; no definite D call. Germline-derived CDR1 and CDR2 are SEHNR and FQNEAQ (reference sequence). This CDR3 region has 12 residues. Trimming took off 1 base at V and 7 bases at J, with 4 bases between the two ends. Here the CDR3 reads CASSLGSEKLFF. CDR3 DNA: TGTGCCAGCAGCTTAGGGTCTGAAAAACTGTTTTTT.

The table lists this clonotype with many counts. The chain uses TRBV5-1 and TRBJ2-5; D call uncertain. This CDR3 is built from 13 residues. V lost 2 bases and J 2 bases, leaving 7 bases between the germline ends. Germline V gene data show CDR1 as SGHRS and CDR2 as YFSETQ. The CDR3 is CASSFSQQETQYF. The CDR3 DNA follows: TGCGCCAGCAGCTTCTCCCAGCAAGAGACCCAGTACTTC.

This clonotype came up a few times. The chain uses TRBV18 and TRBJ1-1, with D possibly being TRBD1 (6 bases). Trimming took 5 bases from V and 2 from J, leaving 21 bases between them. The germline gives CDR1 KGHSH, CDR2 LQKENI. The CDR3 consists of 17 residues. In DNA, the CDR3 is TGTGCCAGCTCATCTGGATCTGGGGGCGCAGGTAACACTGAAGCTTTCTTT. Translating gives CASSSGSGGAGNTEAFF.

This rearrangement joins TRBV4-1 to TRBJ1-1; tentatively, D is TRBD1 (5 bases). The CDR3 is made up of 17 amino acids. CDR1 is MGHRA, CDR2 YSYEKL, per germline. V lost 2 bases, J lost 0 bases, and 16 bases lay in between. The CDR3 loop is CASSQSDMGLVNTEAFF. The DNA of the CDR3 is TGCGCCAGCAGCCAAAGCGATATGGGGCTGGTGAACACTGAAGCTTTCTTT.

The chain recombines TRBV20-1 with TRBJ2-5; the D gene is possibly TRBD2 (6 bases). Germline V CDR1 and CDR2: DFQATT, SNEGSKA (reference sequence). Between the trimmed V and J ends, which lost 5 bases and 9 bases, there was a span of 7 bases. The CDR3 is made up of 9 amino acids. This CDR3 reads CSAGRSQYF. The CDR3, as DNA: TGCAGTGCTGGGAGGTCCCAGTACTTC.

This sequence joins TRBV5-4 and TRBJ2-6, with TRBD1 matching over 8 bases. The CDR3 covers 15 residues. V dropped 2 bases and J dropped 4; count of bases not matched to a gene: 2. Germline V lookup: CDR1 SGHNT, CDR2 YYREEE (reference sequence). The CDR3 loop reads CASSFRGQGANVLTF. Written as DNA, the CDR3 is TGTGCCAGCAGCTTCAGGGGGCAAGGGGCCAACGTCCTGACTTTC.

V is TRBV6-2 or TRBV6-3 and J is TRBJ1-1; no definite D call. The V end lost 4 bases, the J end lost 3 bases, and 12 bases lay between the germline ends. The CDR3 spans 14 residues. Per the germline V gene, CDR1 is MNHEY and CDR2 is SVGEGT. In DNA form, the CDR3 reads TGTGCCAGCAGTTCTTCAACTAGGGACACTGAAGCTTTCTTT. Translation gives CASSSSTRDTEAFF.